Each of the 14 T cell receptor beta chains below was sequenced from the same sample in a study of blood T cell repertoires in COVID-19. Some clones are missing from TCRdb's copy, which holds only in-frame ones; the method was immunoSEQ multiplex PCR. The sample holds around 240,000 clones; approximately 82% are singletons and the top ten take roughly 1.4%. Sequenced material: peripheral blood. The receptors come from a woman in her thirties or forties who had recovered from COVID-19.

The V gene is TRBV2, the J gene TRBJ2-3, with TRBD2 as a possible D gene (6 bases). This CDR3 has 15 residues. CDR1 and CDR2 (germline): SNHLY, FYNNEI. The V end lost 3 bases, the J end lost 8 bases, and 18 bases lay between the germline ends. The DNA of the CDR3 is TGTGCCAGCAGTGAGGGGGGTGGTGTTAGTACTACGCAGTATTTT. Translating it yields CASSEGGGVSTTQYF.

There are a few counts of this clone. V gene TRBV18 combines with J gene TRBJ2-7; TRBD1 agrees at 9 bases. In germline, CDR1 is KGHSH, CDR2 LQKENI. The CDR3 runs to 13 residues. Trimming at V came to 5 bases and at J to 5 bases, leaving 4 bases not matched to a gene. The CDR3 loop is CASSTGQGNEQYF. The CDR3 region has the DNA TGTGCCAGCTCAACGGGACAGGGAAACGAGCAGTACTTC.

The chain combines TRBV28 with TRBJ1-1; tentative D call: TRBD1 (5 bases). This CDR3 comprises 13 residues. CDR1 and CDR2 (germline): MDHEN, SYDVKM. Trimming removed 5 bases at V and 3 bases at J, with 10 bases between. The CDR3 DNA is TGTGCCAGCAGTCGGGGGACGTACACTGAAGCTTTCTTT. Its translation: CASSRGTYTEAFF.

V usage is TRBV4-3 and J usage is TRBJ2-2; 10 nucleotides match TRBD2. Germline V gene lookup returns CDR1 LGHNA and CDR2 YSLEER. The CDR3 loop spans 17 amino acids. J lost 4 bases, V lost 4 bases, and 9 bases had no gene match. The CDR3 nucleotides read TGCGCCAGCAGCCTTAATCTAGCGGGGGAATCCACCGGGGAGCTGTTTTTT. Protein sequence: CASSLNLAGESTGELFF.

V is TRBV7-2 and J is TRBJ1-1, with D unclear. The V gene lost 4 bases and the J gene lost 3 bases, with 9 bases spanning the gap. The V gene's germline CDR1 is SGHTA and CDR2 FQGNSA. This CDR3 has 13 residues. DNA for the CDR3: TGTGCCAGCAGCTCGGGTGCCCACACTGAAGCTTTCTTT. Translation gives CASSSGAHTEAFF.

The chain combines TRBV5-4 with TRBJ2-3; the D is unclear. Germline V gene lookup returns CDR1 SGHNT and CDR2 YYREEE (reference sequence). This CDR3 comprises 14 residues. V was shortened by 0 bases and J by 2 bases, with 7 bases between the two germline ends. The CDR3 coding sequence is TGTGCCAGCAGCTTGGCCTCGTTCACAGATACGCAGTATTTT. Translated, it gives CASSLASFTDTQYF.

The CDR3 loop is CASSLLRDSTFHQQYF. For the CDR3, the DNA is TGTGCCAGCAGCCTGCTACGGGACTCCACCTTTCATCAGCAGTACTTC. This chain links TRBV5-4 with TRBJ2-7; D might be TRBD2 (6 bases). This CDR3 contains 16 residues. The ends were cut back, 4 bases at V and 8 bases at J, with 25 bases in the middle. Germline V lookup: CDR1 SGHNT, CDR2 YYREEE (reference sequence). Together with reference TRBV5-4 and TRBJ2-7, the CDR3 gives the full variable domain: ETGVTQSPTHLIKTRGQQVTLRCSSQSGHNTVSWYQQALGQGPQFIFQYYREEENGRGNFPPRFSGLQFPNYSSELNVNALELDDSALYLCASSLLRDSTFHQQYFGPGTRLTVT.

The chain carries TRBV3-1 (or the pseudogene TRBV3-2) and TRBJ1-4; a possible D gene is TRBD1 (5 bases). The CDR3 spans 16 residues. In germline, CDR1 is LGHDT, CDR2 YNNKEL (reference sequence). Trimming took off 3 bases at V and 8 bases at J, with 19 bases between the two ends. In nucleotides, the CDR3 is TGTGCCAGCAGCCAGGGCCCGACAGCGTCTGTGGAAAAACTGTTTTTT. This translates into CASSQGPTASVEKLFF.

As DNA, the CDR3 is TGTGCCAGCATCTGGCAGGGGATTATGTACACTGAAGCTTTCTTT. Protein product: CASIWQGIMYTEAFF. The rearrangement joins TRBV21-1 to TRBJ1-1; no check of the table's D call, TRBD1, against the DNA was made. TRBV21-1 is designated a pseudogene. The CDR3 runs 15 residues.

Ten or more counts support this clone. V is TRBV11-3 and J is TRBJ1-4; possibly TRBD1 for D (6 bases). This CDR3 region has 14 residues. V lost 2 bases, J lost 5 bases, and 9 bases lay in between. Germline CDR1 SGHNT, CDR2 YENEEA. CDR3 loop: CASSLSRGNEKLFF. The CDR3 nucleotides read TGTGCCAGCAGCTTATCGAGGGGGAATGAAAAACTGTTTTTT.

This chain joins TRBV13 and TRBJ2-7; TRBD1 aligns across 10 bases. This CDR3 has 14 amino acids. The germline V gene encodes CDR1 PRHDT and CDR2 FYEKMQ (reference sequence). V gave up 3 bases and J gave up 2 bases; unmatched junction bases: 1. The chain's CDR3 is CASSLGTGAYEQYF. DNA of the CDR3: TGTGCCAGCAGCTTGGGGACAGGGGCCTACGAGCAGTACTTC.

The CDR3, as DNA: TGTGCCAGCAGCCCGACCCGGGACTCCTACAATGAGCAGTTCTTC. Protein: CASSPTRDSYNEQFF. The chain uses TRBV3-1 (or the pseudogene TRBV3-2) and TRBJ2-1; TRBD2 is a possible D gene (5 bases). CDR1 and CDR2 from the germline V gene are LGHDT and YNNKEL (reference sequence). This CDR3 spans 15 amino acids. Trimming took off 4 bases at V and 0 bases at J, with 10 bases between the two ends.

The V gene is TRBV7-9, the J gene TRBJ2-5; the match to TRBD2 covers 7 bases. J gave up 7 bases and V 1 base, and 6 bases lay outside the gene matches. Germline V gives CDR1 SEHNR, CDR2 FQNEAQ (reference sequence). The CDR3 has 14 residues. The CDR3 bases are TGTGCCAGCAGCTTAGAAGCGGGGTTTGCGACCCAGTACTTC. Amino acid sequence: CASSLEAGFATQYF.

The rearrangement joins TRBV7-2 to TRBJ1-2; 7 bases line up with TRBD1. V trimming: 5 bases; J trimming: 2 bases; junction bases outside the gene matches: 5. This CDR3 region has 14 residues. CDR1 SGHTA and CDR2 FQGNSA come from the germline V gene. The CDR3 reads CASSGGGLNYGYTF. CDR3 bases: TGTGCCAGCAGCGGAGGGGGCCTCAACTATGGCTACACCTTC.